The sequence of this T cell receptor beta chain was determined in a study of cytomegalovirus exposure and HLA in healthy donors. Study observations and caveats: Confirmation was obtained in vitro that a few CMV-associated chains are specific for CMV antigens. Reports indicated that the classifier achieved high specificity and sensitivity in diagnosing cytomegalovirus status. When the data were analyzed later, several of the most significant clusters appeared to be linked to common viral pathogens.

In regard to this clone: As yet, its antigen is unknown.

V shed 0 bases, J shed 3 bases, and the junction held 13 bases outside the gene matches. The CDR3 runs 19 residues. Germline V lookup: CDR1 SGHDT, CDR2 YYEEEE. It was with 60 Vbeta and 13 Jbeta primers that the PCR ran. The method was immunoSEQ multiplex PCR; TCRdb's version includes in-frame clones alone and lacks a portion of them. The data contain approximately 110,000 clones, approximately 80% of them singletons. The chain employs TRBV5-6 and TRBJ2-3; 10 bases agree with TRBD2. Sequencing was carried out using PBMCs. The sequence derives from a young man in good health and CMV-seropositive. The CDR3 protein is CASSLALPAGGFRTDTQYF. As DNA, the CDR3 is TGTGCCAGCAGCTTGGCCTTACCAGCGGGGGGGTTTAGGACAGATACGCAGTATTTT.